This T cell receptor beta chain was documented in a study of graft-versus-host responses after intestinal transplantation (dated by TCRdb to 2020 to 2022). In the study overall: The transplants that recipients received were multivisceral, liver-intestinal, or isolated intestinal. The cohort enrolled some 24 intestinal transplant recipients, one of whom was a retransplant, and a few patients without pretransplant specimens were excluded. Alloreactive clones were identified by sequencing pre-transplant mixed lymphocyte reaction products and comparing them with unstimulated pre-transplant donor and recipient T cells. Donor T cell macrochimerism was defined as a peak of at least 4% donor T cells among recipient peripheral blood mononuclear cells. Rather than going through the commercial service, samples from three later patients were sequenced in-house on an Illumina MiSeq and processed with MiXCR. Every recipient was given anti-thymocyte globulin induction, followed by approximately 3 years of maintenance tacrolimus and steroids. Bulk TCR-beta CDR3 sequencing was used to track graft-versus-host and host-versus-graft alloreactive T cell clones in the graft, circulation and bone marrow after intestinal transplantation. What the authors observed across the whole study: GvH clones turned up in recipient bone marrow, with some appearing earlier in ileal mucosa or blood, a pattern consistent with an intestinal mucosal origin. Peak levels of circulating GvH clones were associated with declines in HvG clones early after transplant. The conclusions were limited by the relatively low number and heterogeneity of the intestinal transplant patients. High GvH to HvG T cell clonal ratios were observed in the allografts of patients with donor T cell macrochimerism.

Library preparation used the immunoSEQ multiplex PCR assay. For most patients, high-throughput TCR-beta CDR3 sequencing of genomic DNA was performed by Adaptive Biotechnologies. On the study's bioinformatics: TCR sequencing data were retrieved from Adaptive's ImmunoSEQ software for about 17 patients, whereas a few other patients were processed with MiXCR and VDJtools. Because the origin of CDR3 nucleotide sequences shared between donor and recipient could not be assigned, those sequences were removed. At least 2-fold expansion over unstimulated cells and a minimum CFSE-low frequency of 0.002% (template counts) or 0.001% (read counts) were required for clones to be classified as alloreactive. Clones detected in sequenced pre-transplant spleen, lymph node, or MLR CFSE-low populations of the donor or recipient were defined as mappable. Cumulative frequency of alloreactive clones was calculated as a percentage of all sequences weighted by copy number. The immuneACCESS repertoire file appears here via TCRdb, limited to in-frame rearrangements. These files lack a portion of the clones; in checked studies, under half of the deficit traces to unresolved V genes, and the cause of the others is not known. V and J calls and clone size are those listed in that table; D and trimming were worked out from the DNA. In all, the sample holds tens of thousands of clones, and under 85% of those were seen once. The top ten hold roughly 3.6% of the sample.

Blood samples were collected up to 4 times in the first month after transplant and then at least monthly when available. This clone was observed once. Its antigen is currently not known. The input lacks base qualities; no much larger clone sits a single base away. The CDR3 runs 12 residues from the cysteine to the phenylalanine. Just CDR3 DNA is preserved here, 36 bases in frame from base 1. The V and J ends are trimmed by 10 bases and 2 bases, leaving 12 bases between them. The germline V gene (reference sequence) gives CDR1 as SEHNR and CDR2 as FQNEAQ. The chain employs TRBV7-9 and TRBJ2-7; no D gene call is confident. This specimen consisted of PBMCs, obtained 1,000 to 1,300 days after transplant. The clonotype originates from a human patient who received an intestinal transplant, so some T cells may come from the graft donor. The DNA sequence follows: TGTGCCACAGCCCTCGGCGCCTACGAGCAGTACTTC. Its amino acids are CATALGAYEQYF.